A single sample is the source of the 30 T cell receptor beta chains below, sequenced in a study of T cell responses to AZD1222 COVID-19 vaccine. Data came from immunoSEQ multiplex PCR; TCRdb stores just in-frame clones and leaves some out. Of roughly 150,000 clones listed, around nine tenths are singletons. The sequenced sample was peripheral blood, obtained 28 days after the second AZD1222 dose. Receptors originate from an adult who received the AZD1222 COVID-19 vaccine.

The rearrangement uses TRBV19 and TRBJ2-7, with D perhaps matching TRBD1 (6 bases). Germline CDR1 is LNHDA and CDR2 is SQIVND (reference sequence). Trimming took off 3 bases at V and 2 bases at J, with 8 bases between the two ends. This CDR3 comprises 13 residues. The CDR3 sequence is CASSITGTYEQYF. In DNA, the CDR3 is TGTGCCAGTAGTATCACAGGGACCTACGAGCAGTACTTC.

V is TRBV27 and J is TRBJ2-7; D remains ambiguous. Trimming removed 5 bases at V and 0 bases at J, with 17 bases between. The CDR3 runs to 16 residues. CDR1 MNHEY and CDR2 SMNVEV come from the germline V gene (reference sequence). This chain's CDR3 is CASSTRGQALSYEQYF. CDR3 DNA sequence: TGTGCCAGCAGTACTCGTGGTCAGGCCCTCTCCTACGAGCAGTACTTC.

The chain couples TRBV6-6 to TRBJ2-1; D gene ambiguous. This CDR3 spans 15 amino acids. V gave up 5 bases and J gave up 4 bases, with 15 bases separating them. CDR1 is MNHNY and CDR2 is SVGAGI in the germline V gene (reference sequence). The CDR3 DNA follows: TGTGCCAGCAGTGGGGAAGAGAATCAGTACAATGAGCAGTTCTTC. Amino acid sequence: CASSGEENQYNEQFF.

With respect to this clone: The junction shows a germline mismatch at one end, possibly a read error. J is TRBJ2-3 and V is TRBV3-1 (or the pseudogene TRBV3-2); 8 bases match TRBD2. Germline assignment: CDR1 LGHDT and CDR2 YNNKEL (reference sequence). This CDR3 spans 16 amino acids. CDR3 region: CASSPTQRISGAPPDF. The CDR3 bases are TGTGCCAGCAGCCCGACGCAGCGGATTAGCGGGGCCCCCCCGGATTTT.

This clone was found once. The V gene is TRBV6-5, the J gene TRBJ2-5, with D hard to call. CDR1 is MNHEY and CDR2 is SVGAGI in the germline V gene. The V end was cut by 2 bases, the J end by 0 bases, with 13 bases between. The CDR3 sequence is 16 residues long. The DNA for the CDR3 is TGTGCCAGCAGTTACGGCCGGCTCACGTACCAAGAGACCCAGTACTTC. Protein sequence: CASSYGRLTYQETQYF.

The gene calls are TRBV20-1 and TRBJ1-2; D gene uncertain. The CDR3 contains 10 residues. Germline CDR1 is DFQATT and CDR2 is SNEGSKA (reference sequence). The germline V and J ends were trimmed by 4 bases and 8 bases, with 8 bases remaining between them. In DNA form, the CDR3 reads TGCAGTGCTACCGGAAAAGGCTACACCTTC. This gives the protein CSATGKGYTF.

This chain connects TRBV20-1 to TRBJ2-7, with D perhaps TRBD1 or TRBD2 (5 bases each). Germline-derived CDR1 and CDR2 are DFQATT and SNEGSKA (reference sequence). The CDR3 spans 11 residues. V gave up 8 bases and J gave up 0 bases, with 8 bases separating them. The CDR3 spells CSFGTSYEQYF. CDR3 DNA: TGCAGTTTCGGGACCTCCTACGAGCAGTACTTC.

V gene TRBV19 combines with J gene TRBJ2-1, with TRBD2 as a possible D gene (5 bases). Per germline, CDR1 LNHDA and CDR2 SQIVND (reference sequence). Trimming pared 5 bases from V and 0 bases from J, leaving 11 bases between. The CDR3 loop spans 15 amino acids. CDR3 amino acids: CASSPEGSSYNEQFF. The CDR3 DNA reads as TGTGCCAGTAGTCCCGAGGGTAGCTCCTACAATGAGCAGTTCTTC.

This sequence joins TRBV4-1 and TRBJ1-5; D remains unclear. The V gene lost 1 base and the J gene lost 0 bases, with 4 bases spanning the gap. Germline CDR1 reads MGHRA; CDR2 reads YSYEKL. The CDR3 is 14 amino acids. The CDR3 is CASSQAPSNQPQHF. For the CDR3, the DNA is TGCGCCAGCAGCCAAGCTCCTAGCAATCAGCCCCAGCATTTT.

The V and J genes are TRBV7-9 and TRBJ2-7; possibly TRBD1 or TRBD2 for D (5 bases each). Deletions cut 5 bases from V and 0 bases from J, with 20 bases between. The CDR3 sequence is 17 residues long. Per the germline V gene, CDR1 is SEHNR and CDR2 is FQNEAQ (reference sequence). CDR3 residues: CASSLKVGDAGSYEQYF. The CDR3 DNA follows: TGTGCCAGCAGCCTGAAGGTGGGGGACGCAGGCTCCTACGAGCAGTACTTC.

This clone was seen only a few times. The chain couples TRBV20-1 to TRBJ1-6; D remains unclear. The CDR3 consists of 11 residues. The V and J ends lost 2 bases and 14 bases respectively, with 10 bases between them. The germline V gene has CDR1 DFQATT and CDR2 SNEGSKA (reference sequence). CDR3 residues: CSARSQESLHF. CDR3 sequence (DNA): TGCAGTGCTAGAAGCCAGGAATCCCTCCACTTT.

This chain links TRBV7-6 with TRBJ2-3; a possible D gene is TRBD1 (6 bases). The germline V gene encodes CDR1 SGHVS and CDR2 FNYEAQ. Trimming pared 5 bases from V and 4 bases from J, leaving 19 bases between. The CDR3 consists of 16 residues. CDR3 coding DNA: TGTGCCAGCAGCGTTCAGGGGCGAGCGGTTGCAGATACGCAGTATTTT. Residues: CASSVQGRAVADTQYF.

This chain uses TRBV5-1 with TRBJ1-2; 7 nucleotides align to TRBD1. The germline CDR1 and CDR2 sequences are SGHRS and YFSETQ. The V segment lost 3 bases and the J segment 3 bases; nucleotides outside the gene matches: 2. The CDR3 extends over 13 amino acids. The CDR3 spells CASSWGQHYGYTF. In DNA form, the CDR3 reads TGCGCCAGCAGCTGGGGACAGCACTATGGCTACACCTTC.

The chain joins TRBV6-7 to TRBJ1-6; 8 bases align to TRBD1. TRBV6-7 is an ORF, and what it does is uncertain. The CDR3 runs 13 residues. V was clipped by 7 bases and J by 11 bases; unmatched bases: 7. This CDR3 is CASIVTRGPPLHF. The CDR3 DNA follows: TGTGCCAGCATTGTCACCAGGGGGCCACCCCTCCACTTT.

This clone was seen once. The chain joins TRBV6-2 or TRBV6-3 to TRBJ1-2; D gene uncertain. V lost 6 bases, J lost 7 bases, and 12 bases lay in between. The CDR3 covers 12 residues. Per the germline V gene, CDR1 is MNHEY and CDR2 is SVGEGT. CDR3 protein: CASSRRTRGYTF. The CDR3 bases are TGTGCCAGCAGCCGACGGACTCGTGGCTACACCTTC.

This chain joins TRBV7-9 and TRBJ2-7, with 8 bases identical to TRBD1. V was clipped by 5 bases and J by 5 bases; unmatched bases: 8. The CDR3 has 14 residues. Germline CDR1 SEHNR, CDR2 FQNEAQ (reference sequence). Here the CDR3 DNA reads TGTGCCAGCAGCCAAAGGACAGGGATGGACGAGCAGTACTTC. This encodes CASSQRTGMDEQYF.

This clone was picked up one time. Compared with germline, one end of the junction differs, possibly owing to a read error. CDR3 region: CASSPSDREYLF. As DNA, the CDR3 is TGTGCCAGCAGCCCCTCCGACAGGGAATACCTATTC. The chain couples TRBV5-5 to TRBJ2-4; TRBD1 agrees at 7 bases. CDR3 size: 12 residues. Germline CDR1 and CDR2: SGHKS and YYEKEE (reference sequence).

V and J are TRBV4-1 and TRBJ1-2; D is unresolved. V lost 1 base to trimming and J lost 2 bases, with 11 bases between them. Germline loops: CDR1 MGHRA, CDR2 YSYEKL. The CDR3 has 15 amino acids. The CDR3 DNA follows: TGCGCCAGCAGCCAAGGGCAAAGACAAAACTATGGCTACACCTTC. It is translated as CASSQGQRQNYGYTF.

The chain is built from TRBV27 and TRBJ2-7; D possibly corresponds to TRBD2 (5 bases). The CDR3 runs 14 residues. CDR1 is MNHEY and CDR2 is SMNVEV in the germline V gene (reference sequence). Trimming pared 7 bases from V and 2 bases from J, leaving 15 bases between. CDR3 bases: TGTGCCAGCATCCGGGGTCAAGGGCCCTACGAGCAGTACTTC. Its translation is CASIRGQGPYEQYF.

The rearrangement uses TRBV12-3 or TRBV12-4 and TRBJ1-2; D is undetermined. The length of the CDR3 is 12 residues. V gave up 6 bases and J gave up 5 bases, with 10 bases separating them. The CDR3 loop is CASSRALYGYTF. For the CDR3, the DNA is TGTGCCAGCAGCCGTGCATTGTATGGCTACACCTTC.

J is TRBJ1-3 and V is TRBV19; no definite D call. Trimming shortened V by 7 bases and J by 0 bases, and 7 bases separated the two germline ends. Germline CDR1 and CDR2: LNHDA and SQIVND (reference sequence). CDR3 length equals 13 residues. The CDR3 DNA sequence: TGTGCCAGTATCTTGCTCTCTGGAAACACCATATATTTT. It translates to CASILLSGNTIYF.

The rearrangement uses TRBV30 and TRBJ1-1; 7 positions match TRBD1. Germline assignment: CDR1 GTSNPN and CDR2 SVGIG (reference sequence). The CDR3 sequence is 15 residues long. Trimming at V came to 3 bases and at J to 6 bases, leaving 13 bases not matched to a gene. The CDR3 sequence is CAWSLWGTASPEAFF. CDR3 sequence (DNA): TGTGCCTGGAGCCTATGGGGGACAGCCTCCCCTGAAGCTTTCTTT.

The CDR3 bases are TGTGCCAGCAGTTCGATTAATGAAAAACTGTTTTTT. Translating gives CASSSINEKLFF. This chain links TRBV27 with TRBJ1-4; D ambiguous. The V and J ends lost 4 bases and 4 bases respectively, with 4 bases between them. This CDR3 has 12 amino acids. Germline V gives CDR1 MNHEY, CDR2 SMNVEV (reference sequence).

V gene TRBV18 combines with J gene TRBJ1-1, with D maybe TRBD1 (5 bases). The CDR3 runs to 13 residues. Trimming shortened V by 3 bases and J by 3 bases, and 8 bases separated the two germline ends. Germline CDR1 KGHSH, CDR2 LQKENI. This chain's CDR3 is CASSPTRDTEAFF. The CDR3 region has the DNA TGTGCCAGCTCACCCACCAGGGACACTGAAGCTTTCTTT.

This chain joins TRBV9 and TRBJ2-7, with 7 bases lining up with TRBD1. From germline, CDR1 is SGDLS and CDR2 YYNGEE. V was clipped by 1 base and J by 3 bases; unmatched bases: 1. CDR3 length: 13 amino acids. The CDR3 protein is CASSVQGDYEQYF. CDR3 DNA: TGTGCCAGCAGCGTACAGGGGGACTACGAGCAGTACTTC.

This chain joins TRBV5-4 and TRBJ2-1; 9 nucleotides agree with TRBD2. CDR3 length equals 16 residues. CDR1 and CDR2 from the germline V gene are SGHNT and YYREEE (reference sequence). With 6 bases clipped from V and 7 bases from J, the junction kept 14 bases outside the gene matches. The CDR3 region is CASTLNPGLAINEQFF. CDR3 nucleotides: TGTGCCAGCACTTTAAACCCGGGACTAGCTATAAATGAGCAGTTCTTC.

The V call is TRBV7-2, the J call TRBJ2-1; 13 bases fit TRBD2. The CDR3 is made up of 16 amino acids. The germline CDR1 and CDR2 sequences are SGHTA and FQGNSA. V trimming: 8 bases; J trimming: 3 bases; junction bases outside the gene matches: 7. The CDR3: CASRPTSGGGYNEQFF. The CDR3 nucleotides read TGTGCCAGCCGACCCACTAGCGGGGGGGGCTACAATGAGCAGTTCTTC. The full variable domain, completed using reference TRBV7-2 and TRBJ2-1, is GAGVSQSPSNKVTEKGKDVELRCDPISGHTALYWYRQSLGQGLEFLIYFQGNSAPDKSGLPSDRFSAERTGGSVSTLTIQRTQQEDSAVYLCASRPTSGGGYNEQFFGPGTRLTVL.

This sequence joins TRBV19 and TRBJ2-5, with 9 bases lining up with TRBD1. This CDR3 comprises 13 residues. CDR1 is LNHDA, CDR2 SQIVND, per germline (reference sequence). J was trimmed by 4 bases and V by 5 bases; bases with no gene match: 2. DNA of the CDR3: TGTGCCAGTAGTGGGACAGGGAGAGAGACCCAGTACTTC. This gives the protein CASSGTGRETQYF.

As for this clone: The same CDR3 also results from other DNA sequences found in this sample. This chain joins TRBV5-1 and TRBJ1-4; D remains unclear. Germline V gene data show CDR1 as SGHRS and CDR2 as YFSETQ. Trimming cost V 0 bases and J 7 bases, with 1 base left between them. The CDR3 is 11 residues long. CDR3 sequence: CASSLGEKLFF. CDR3 in DNA: TGCGCCAGCAGCTTGGGTGAAAAACTGTTTTTT.

The rearrangement joins TRBV4-1 to TRBJ1-4; D is perhaps TRBD1 (6 bases). CDR1 is MGHRA and CDR2 is YSYEKL in the germline V gene. This CDR3 region has 14 residues. The V and J ends lost 0 bases and 7 bases respectively, with 9 bases between them. The CDR3 DNA sequence: TGCGCCAGCAGCCAAGACAGGGGAAGTGAAAAACTGTTTTTT. This codes for CASSQDRGSEKLFF.